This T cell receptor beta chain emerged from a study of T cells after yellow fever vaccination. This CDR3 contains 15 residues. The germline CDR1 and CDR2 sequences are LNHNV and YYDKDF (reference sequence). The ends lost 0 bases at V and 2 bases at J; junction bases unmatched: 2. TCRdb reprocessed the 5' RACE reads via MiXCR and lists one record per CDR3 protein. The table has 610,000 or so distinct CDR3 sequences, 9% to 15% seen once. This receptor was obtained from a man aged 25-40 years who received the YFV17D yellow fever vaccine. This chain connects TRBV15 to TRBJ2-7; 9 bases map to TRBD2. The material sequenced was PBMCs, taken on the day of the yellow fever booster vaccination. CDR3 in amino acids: CATSRDLAGPYEQYF. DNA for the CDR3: TGTGCCACCAGCAGAGATCTAGCGGGGCCCTACGAGCAGTACTTC.